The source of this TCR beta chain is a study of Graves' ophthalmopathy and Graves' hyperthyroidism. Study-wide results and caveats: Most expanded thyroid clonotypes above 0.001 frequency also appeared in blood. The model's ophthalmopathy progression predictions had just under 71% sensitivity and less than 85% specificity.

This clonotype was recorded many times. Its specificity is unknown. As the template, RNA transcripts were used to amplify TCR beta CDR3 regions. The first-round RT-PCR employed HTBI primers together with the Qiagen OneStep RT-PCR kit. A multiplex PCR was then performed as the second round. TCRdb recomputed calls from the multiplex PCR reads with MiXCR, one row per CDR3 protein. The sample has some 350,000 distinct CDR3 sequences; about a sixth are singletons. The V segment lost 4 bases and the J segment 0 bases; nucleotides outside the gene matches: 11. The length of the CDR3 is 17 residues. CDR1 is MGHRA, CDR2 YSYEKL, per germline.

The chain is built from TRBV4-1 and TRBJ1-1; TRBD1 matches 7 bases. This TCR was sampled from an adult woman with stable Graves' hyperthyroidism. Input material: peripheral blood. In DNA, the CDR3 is TGCGCCAGCAGCCCTCTTGACAGGGACTCTCTGAACACTGAAGCTTTCTTT. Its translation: CASSPLDRDSLNTEAFF.